The 8 T cell receptor beta chains reported below all come from one sample, sequenced in a study of PD-1 blockade in classical Hodgkin lymphoma. Specified time point: newly diagnosed, previously untreated cHL patient sample. TCRdb's table, derived via immunoSEQ multiplex PCR, lists solely in-frame clones and lacks some. Among tens of thousands of clones listed, roughly 90% were seen once. Sequencing used peripheral blood mononuclear cells (PBMCs). These receptors were collected from a human donor with classical Hodgkin lymphoma.

This chain links TRBV7-3 with TRBJ2-2; no clear D. CDR3 length: 15 residues. The V end lost 3 bases, the J end lost 5 bases, and 13 bases lay between the germline ends. Germline-derived CDR1 and CDR2 are SGHTA and FQGTGA. The CDR3 sequence: CASSFATAATGELFF. CDR3 DNA: TGTGCCAGCAGCTTCGCAACCGCGGCAACCGGGGAGCTGTTTTTT.

This clone has only one observation. The chain recombines TRBV7-8 with TRBJ2-7; D is undetermined. CDR1 is SGHVS and CDR2 is FQNEAQ in the germline V gene. V was pared by 5 bases and J by 5 bases, with 19 bases between. CDR3 length equals 15 residues. The CDR3 DNA sequence: TGTGCCAGCAGCCCCCTGGGAAGCCCCCCGGACGAGCAGTACGTC. Translated, it gives CASSPLGSPPDEQYV.

This chain uses TRBV2 with TRBJ2-5, with D unresolved. CDR3 length: 13 residues. Germline assignment: CDR1 SNHLY and CDR2 FYNNEI. The V and J ends lost 3 bases and 0 bases respectively, with 5 bases between them. For the CDR3, the DNA is TGTGCCAGCAGTGACCTGTACCAAGAGACCCAGTACTTC. Its protein is CASSDLYQETQYF.

This chain joins TRBV7-6 and TRBJ2-1, with 8 bases identical to TRBD2. Losses at the gene ends were 5 bases for V and 9 bases for J; bases not matched to a gene: 6. CDR1 is SGHVS, CDR2 FNYEAQ, per germline. CDR3 size: 13 residues. CDR3 DNA: TGTGCCAGCAGCCCAGCGGGAGCCATTGAGCAGTTCTTC. Amino acid sequence: CASSPAGAIEQFF. Drawing the rest from reference TRBV7-6 and TRBJ2-1, the complete variable domain is GAGVSQSPRYKVTKRGQDVALRCDPISGHVSLYWYRQALGQGPEFLTYFNYEAQQDKSGLPNDRFSAERPEGSISTLTIQRTEQRDSAMYRCASSPAGAIEQFFGPGTRLTVL.

As regards this clone: A read error may account for a junction end that differs from germline. The V and J genes are TRBV7-8 and TRBJ1-4; 7 nucleotides line up with TRBD1. This CDR3 contains 14 residues. Per germline, CDR1 SGHVS and CDR2 FQNEAQ. DNA for the CDR3: TGTGTCAGCAGGAAGGAGGGACAGCTAGAAAAACTGTTTTTT. It is translated as CVSRKEGQLEKLFF.

The chain has TRBV19 and TRBJ2-4; D is perhaps TRBD1 (5 bases). CDR3 size: 13 residues. The germline V gene encodes CDR1 LNHDA and CDR2 SQIVND (reference sequence). V was trimmed by 1 base and J by 7 bases, leaving 8 bases between them. The CDR3 reads CASSIGGRNIQYF. In DNA form, the CDR3 reads TGTGCCAGTAGTATAGGGGGCAGGAACATTCAGTACTTC.

This clone has only one observation. The chain recombines TRBV5-4 with TRBJ1-4, with a weak D call TRBD1 (5 bases). The CDR3 runs 16 residues. Germline CDR1 SGHNT, CDR2 YYREEE (reference sequence). V lost 6 bases to trimming and J lost 5 bases, with 20 bases between them. DNA of the CDR3: TGTGCCAGCACCTCCCGTGGGGGGGTTGGGAATGAAAAACTGTTTTTT. It is translated as CASTSRGGVGNEKLFF.

The chain employs TRBV4-1 and TRBJ2-3; 11 bases align to TRBD2. The germline CDR1 and CDR2 sequences are MGHRA and YSYEKL. This CDR3 contains 20 residues. The V and J ends lost 4 bases and 4 bases, in that order; junction bases with no gene match: 19. This CDR3 reads CASSPRGSGRAPLSADTQYF. In DNA form, the CDR3 reads TGCGCCAGCAGCCCCCGGGGTAGCGGGAGGGCCCCCTTGAGTGCAGATACGCAGTATTTT.